The next 32 T cell receptor beta chains were all read from a single sample in a study of technical replicates of blood from several donors. Clones were sequenced by immunoSEQ multiplex PCR, and TCRdb holds only the in-frame ones, with some missing. Here the sample spans roughly 81,000 clones, around 86% being singletons. Sequencing was done on a sample of PBMCs. The receptors come from a human donor in good health. Some clones in this sample may be carry-over from other donors' samples.

The chain carries TRBV7-8 and TRBJ1-4; D unresolved. Germline V gene data show CDR1 as SGHVS and CDR2 as FQNEAQ. The CDR3 runs 14 residues. Trimming took 6 bases from V and 3 from J, leaving 11 bases between them. The CDR3 region has the DNA TGTGCCAGCAGACTCAGCGAGGCTAATGAAAAACTGTTTTTT. This gives the protein CASRLSEANEKLFF.

This chain links TRBV30 with TRBJ2-1; 14 bases are shared with TRBD2. The CDR3 has 16 residues. Germline V gives CDR1 GTSNPN, CDR2 SVGIG (reference sequence). Trimming took 3 bases from V and 8 from J; bases not matched to a gene: 9. CDR3 residues: CAWSSWGTSGSHEQFF. Written as DNA, the CDR3 is TGTGCCTGGAGCTCTTGGGGGACTAGCGGGAGTCATGAGCAGTTCTTC.

V gene TRBV5-1 combines with J gene TRBJ2-3; 14 bases are a match to TRBD2. J gave up 2 bases and V 4 bases, and 6 bases lay outside the gene matches. From germline, CDR1 is SGHRS and CDR2 YFSETQ. CDR3 length: 17 residues. The CDR3 nucleotides are TGCGCCAGCAGCCAGGGGACTAGCGGGGGCTCCACAGATACGCAGTATTTT. Translating it yields CASSQGTSGGSTDTQYF.

The DNA of the CDR3 is TGTGCCAGCAGGGACAGTCTCCTAGCGGGAGGACAGTTCTTC. Translation gives CASRDSLLAGGQFF. The genes are TRBV6-5 and TRBJ2-1; 11 bases are shared with TRBD2. Germline V gives CDR1 MNHEY, CDR2 SVGAGI. The CDR3 spans 14 residues. With V trimmed by 6 bases and J by 13 bases, 11 bases remained unmatched.

This clone was detected many times. Other DNA variants within this sample encode the same CDR3. CDR3 sequence: CASSYGTGTGELFF. The CDR3, as DNA: TGTGCCAGCAGCTATGGGACAGGGACCGGGGAGCTGTTTTTT. The chain uses TRBV5-6 and TRBJ2-2; 9 positions agree with TRBD1. Trimming took 3 bases from V and 5 from J; bases not matched to a gene: 2. This CDR3 has 14 amino acids. Germline V gives CDR1 SGHDT, CDR2 YYEEEE. Using reference TRBV5-6 and TRBJ2-2 for the parts outside the CDR3, the full variable domain is DAGVTQSPTHLIKTRGQQVTLRCSPKSGHDTVSWYQQALGQGPQFIFQYYEEEERQRGNFPDRFSGHQFPNYSSELNVNALLLGDSALYLCASSYGTGTGELFFGEGSRLTVL.

The rearrangement uses TRBV28 and TRBJ2-5; weak D call: TRBD2 (7 bases). Trimming left V 5 bases short and J 5 bases short, with 24 bases between. This CDR3 is 17 amino acids long. CDR1 is MDHEN, CDR2 SYDVKM, per germline. CDR3 DNA: TGTGCCAGCAGTGCCGCTAGGGGGGGCCGGGGATTGGAGACCCAGTACTTC. Its translation is CASSAARGGRGLETQYF.

The V and J genes are TRBV5-1 and TRBJ2-3; the match to TRBD1 covers 8 bases. In germline, CDR1 is SGHRS, CDR2 YFSETQ. The CDR3 is made up of 16 amino acids. Germline trimming cut 0 bases from V and 1 base from J; bases unmatched to any gene: 4. The DNA of the CDR3 is TGCGCCAGCAGCTTGGCCGCAGGGGGCGGCACAGATACGCAGTATTTT. As protein: CASSLAAGGGTDTQYF.

This clone has just one count. The chain employs TRBV30 and TRBJ1-6; 7 bases agree with TRBD1. Per the germline V gene, CDR1 is GTSNPN and CDR2 is SVGIG (reference sequence). J was trimmed by 4 bases and V by 2 bases; bases with no gene match: 5. This CDR3 comprises 15 residues. The CDR3 region is CAWSYRDSYNSPLHF. The DNA of the CDR3 is TGTGCCTGGAGTTACCGGGACAGTTATAATTCACCCCTCCACTTT.

The gene calls are TRBV29-1 and TRBJ2-1, with D possibly matching TRBD2 (6 bases). The CDR3 is made up of 12 amino acids. The ends were cut back, 3 bases at V and 10 bases at J, with 13 bases in the middle. Germline CDR1 is SQVTM and CDR2 is ANQGSEA. CDR3 DNA sequence: TGCAGCGTTGAGGCAGGGACTCGGGAGCAGTTCTTC. Translated, it gives CSVEAGTREQFF.

V and J are TRBV2 and TRBJ1-1, with 7 nucleotides matching TRBD1. CDR1 SNHLY and CDR2 FYNNEI come from the germline V gene. Trimming removed 4 bases from V and 0 bases from J; junction bases left unmatched: 5. The CDR3 runs to 15 residues. Written as DNA, the CDR3 is TGTGCCAGCAGTGTTACACAGGGGATGAACACTGAAGCTTTCTTT. It codes for CASSVTQGMNTEAFF. Looking up the rest from reference TRBV2 and TRBJ1-1 gives the full variable domain: EPEVTQTPSHQVTQMGQEVILRCVPISNHLYFYWYRQILGQKVEFLVSFYNNEISEKSEIFDDQFSVERPDGSNFTLKIRSTKLEDSAMYFCASSVTQGMNTEAFFGQGTRLTVV.

The rearrangement links TRBV2 to TRBJ1-2, with a weak D call TRBD1 (5 bases). Between the trimmed V and J ends, which lost 3 bases and 1 base, there was a span of 12 bases. CDR3 size: 15 residues. Germline lookup yields CDR1 SNHLY and CDR2 FYNNEI. This chain's CDR3 is CASSESTGVNYGYTF. The CDR3 DNA sequence: TGTGCCAGCAGTGAGAGTACAGGAGTTAACTATGGCTACACCTTC.

This sequence joins TRBV7-9 and TRBJ1-6; perhaps TRBD1 as D (5 bases). This CDR3 has 14 residues. V lost 3 bases and J lost 4, with 7 bases in between. The germline CDR1 and CDR2 sequences are SEHNR and FQNEAQ (reference sequence). The CDR3 is CASSLTDYNSPLHF. As DNA, the CDR3 is TGTGCCAGCAGCTTGACAGATTATAATTCACCCCTCCACTTT. Complete variable domain (other parts from reference TRBV7-9 and TRBJ1-6): DTGVSQNPRHKITKRGQNVTFRCDPISEHNRLYWYRQTLGQGPEFLTYFQNEAQLEKSRLLSDRFSAERPKGSFSTLEIQRTEQGDSAMYLCASSLTDYNSPLHFGNGTRLTVT.

The chain uses TRBV11-2 and TRBJ2-1, with D maybe TRBD1 (5 bases). V was trimmed by 5 bases and J by 1 base, leaving 18 bases between them. Per the germline V gene, CDR1 is SGHAT and CDR2 is FQNNGV. The CDR3 spans 17 residues. CDR3 residues: CASSRTPGYFSYNEQFF. CDR3 DNA: TGTGCCAGCAGCAGGACACCGGGCTACTTTTCCTACAATGAGCAGTTCTTC.

The chain links TRBV5-1 to TRBJ2-4; possible D gene TRBD2, 5 bases. Germline V gene data show CDR1 as SGHRS and CDR2 as YFSETQ. The CDR3 has 15 amino acids. With 0 bases removed from V and 8 bases from J, the gap between germline ends came to 15 bases. The CDR3 protein is CASSLEASPWDIQYF. The CDR3 DNA is TGCGCCAGCAGCTTGGAGGCTAGCCCATGGGACATTCAGTACTTC. The full variable domain, its missing parts supplied by reference TRBV5-1 and TRBJ2-4, is KAGVTQTPRYLIKTRGQQVTLSCSPISGHRSVSWYQQTPGQGLQFLFEYFSETQRNKGNFPGRFSGRQFSNSRSEMNVSTLELGDSALYLCASSLEASPWDIQYFGAGTRLSVL.

This rearrangement joins TRBV30 to TRBJ2-1; the D is unclear. V was trimmed by 2 bases and J by 4 bases, leaving 6 bases between them. Germline CDR1 reads GTSNPN; CDR2 reads SVGIG (reference sequence). The CDR3 contains 12 residues. In DNA form, the CDR3 reads TGTGCCTGGAGTCCCGGGTACAATGAGCAGTTCTTC. Encoded protein: CAWSPGYNEQFF.

V usage is TRBV19 and J usage is TRBJ1-4; no clear D gene. This CDR3 contains 16 residues. The germline CDR1 and CDR2 sequences are LNHDA and SQIVND (reference sequence). The V and J ends lost 2 bases and 4 bases respectively, with 14 bases between them. CDR3 sequence reads: CASSIYSLEGNEKLFF. The CDR3 DNA is TGTGCCAGTAGTATATACTCCCTGGAGGGTAATGAAAAACTGTTTTTT. Full variable domain (rest looked up from reference TRBV19 and TRBJ1-4): DGGITQSPKYLFRKEGQNVTLSCEQNLNHDAMYWYRQDPGQGLRLIYYSQIVNDFQKGDIAEGYSVSREKKESFPLTVTSAQKNPTAFYLCASSIYSLEGNEKLFFGSGTQLSVL.

The chain links TRBV12-5 to TRBJ1-2; D not resolved. Between the trimmed V and J ends, which lost 2 bases and 1 base, there was a span of 11 bases. The germline V gene encodes CDR1 LGHNT and CDR2 FRNRAP. The CDR3 has 15 residues. The CDR3 bases are TGTGCTAGTGGTTTGCCCCCGGAGCATAACTATGGCTACACCTTC. Encoded protein: CASGLPPEHNYGYTF.

The V call is TRBV2, the J call TRBJ2-3, with a weak D call TRBD1 (6 bases). V was clipped by 10 bases and J by 5 bases, with 22 bases between them. This CDR3 comprises 15 residues. Germline assignment: CDR1 SNHLY and CDR2 FYNNEI. CDR3 DNA sequence: TGTGCCATCCCACCGGGACACGACTTTGGAGATACGCAGTATTTT. As protein: CAIPPGHDFGDTQYF. The full variable domain, its missing parts supplied by reference TRBV2 and TRBJ2-3, is EPEVTQTPSHQVTQMGQEVILRCVPISNHLYFYWYRQILGQKVEFLVSFYNNEISEKSEIFDDQFSVERPDGSNFTLKIRSTKLEDSAMYFCAIPPGHDFGDTQYFGPGTRLTVL.

The chain employs TRBV7-9 and TRBJ2-7; 7 bases line up with TRBD2. This CDR3 has 13 amino acids. V was pared by 5 bases and J by 5 bases, with 6 bases of the junction left unmatched. Per germline, CDR1 SEHNR and CDR2 FQNEAQ (reference sequence). The CDR3 loop is CASSAGGSNEQYF. CDR3 bases: TGTGCCAGCAGCGCCGGGGGGTCGAACGAGCAGTACTTC.

This chain joins TRBV19 and TRBJ2-1; D is undetermined. Trimming took off 3 bases at V and 4 bases at J, with 7 bases between the two ends. The germline gives CDR1 LNHDA, CDR2 SQIVND (reference sequence). CDR3 size: 13 residues. CDR3 protein: CASSIGSYNEQFF. In DNA form, the CDR3 reads TGTGCCAGTAGTATCGGTAGTTACAATGAGCAGTTCTTC. Combining the CDR3 with reference TRBV19 and TRBJ2-1 gives the whole variable domain DGGITQSPKYLFRKEGQNVTLSCEQNLNHDAMYWYRQDPGQGLRLIYYSQIVNDFQKGDIAEGYSVSREKKESFPLTVTSAQKNPTAFYLCASSIGSYNEQFFGPGTRLTVL.

The V gene is TRBV5-1, the J gene TRBJ2-7; D may be TRBD1 (6 bases). Trimming took off 4 bases at V and 2 bases at J, with 13 bases between the two ends. The V gene's germline CDR1 is SGHRS and CDR2 YFSETQ. There are 14 residues in the CDR3. The CDR3 sequence is CASSPTSGAYEQYF. DNA of the CDR3: TGCGCCAGCAGCCCCACCTCAGGGGCCTACGAGCAGTACTTC.

This chain connects TRBV6-1 to TRBJ1-4; tentatively, D is TRBD1 (6 bases). This CDR3 comprises 15 residues. Trimming removed 8 bases from V and 3 bases from J, with 16 bases in between. CDR1 is MNHNS and CDR2 is SASEGT in the germline V gene. The CDR3 DNA is TGTGCCAGCCATTCCGGGGGGGGCTCTAATGAAAAACTGTTTTTT. It specifies CASHSGGGSNEKLFF.

This clone came up a few times. This rearrangement joins TRBV7-9 to TRBJ2-1; 10 nucleotides match TRBD2. The CDR3 contains 18 residues. From germline, CDR1 is SEHNR and CDR2 FQNEAQ (reference sequence). V was pared by 2 bases and J by 8 bases, with 15 bases of the junction left unmatched. CDR3 sequence (DNA): TGTGCCAGCAGCTTAAAGTGGAGGCTAGCGGGAGTAGAGGATGAGCAGTTCTTC. Translating it yields CASSLKWRLAGVEDEQFF. Based on the CDR3 plus reference TRBV7-9 and TRBJ2-1, the full variable domain is DTGVSQNPRHKITKRGQNVTFRCDPISEHNRLYWYRQTLGQGPEFLTYFQNEAQLEKSRLLSDRFSAERPKGSFSTLEIQRTEQGDSAMYLCASSLKWRLAGVEDEQFFGPGTRLTVL.

V gene TRBV7-6 combines with J gene TRBJ1-1; no firm D call. This CDR3 region has 15 residues. Trimming left V 5 bases short and J 1 base short, with 14 bases between. Germline V gene lookup returns CDR1 SGHVS and CDR2 FNYEAQ. CDR3 sequence reads: CASSRYGEGNTEAFF. CDR3 bases: TGTGCCAGCAGCCGATATGGGGAGGGGAACACTGAAGCTTTCTTT.

In this sample, this clone turned up once. This chain uses TRBV6-5 with TRBJ1-3; D not resolved. CDR3 length: 14 amino acids. V was clipped by 5 bases and J by 0 bases, with 8 bases between them. The germline gives CDR1 MNHEY, CDR2 SVGAGI. DNA of the CDR3: TGTGCCAGCAGTGTAACAAACTCTGGAAACACCATATATTTT. This encodes CASSVTNSGNTIYF.

The rearrangement uses TRBV9 and TRBJ2-5; D is ambiguous. Germline V gene lookup returns CDR1 SGDLS and CDR2 YYNGEE. This CDR3 spans 12 amino acids. The V end lost 9 bases, the J end lost 4 bases, and 13 bases lay between the germline ends. CDR3 coding DNA: TGTGCCATACCGCGGCAGTCAGAGACCCAGTACTTC. It translates to CAIPRQSETQYF.

This clone turned up a few times. The V call is TRBV11-3, the J call TRBJ1-1; no reliable D call. Trimming removed 0 bases at V and 2 bases at J, with 10 bases between. The CDR3 runs to 15 residues. CDR1 SGHNT and CDR2 YENEEA come from the germline V gene. CDR3 coding DNA: TGTGCCAGCAGCTTAGATGGGTACAGCAACACTGAAGCTTTCTTT. Amino acid sequence: CASSLDGYSNTEAFF.

The chain recombines TRBV7-9 with TRBJ1-6, with a possible D match to TRBD1 (5 bases). The CDR3 spans 15 residues. CDR1 and CDR2 (germline): SEHNR, FQNEAQ (reference sequence). V was trimmed by 0 bases and J by 10 bases, leaving 13 bases between them. CDR3 amino acids: CASSLAQGAKSPLHF. For the CDR3, the DNA is TGTGCCAGCAGCTTAGCGCAGGGTGCGAAATCACCCCTCCACTTT. The full variable domain, completed using reference TRBV7-9 and TRBJ1-6, is DTGVSQNPRHKITKRGQNVTFRCDPISEHNRLYWYRQTLGQGPEFLTYFQNEAQLEKSRLLSDRFSAERPKGSFSTLEIQRTEQGDSAMYLCASSLAQGAKSPLHFGNGTRLTVT.

This sequence joins TRBV15 and TRBJ2-7; 8 bases map to TRBD1. CDR3 length: 16 amino acids. Trimming at V came to 1 base and at J to 3 bases, leaving 8 bases not matched to a gene. Germline V gives CDR1 LNHNV, CDR2 YYDKDF (reference sequence). CDR3 in DNA: TGTGCCACCAGCAGAGGGGTTTGGGGACAGGTCTACGAGCAGTACTTC. Translation: CATSRGVWGQVYEQYF.

This clone was counted once. This chain connects TRBV2 to TRBJ2-1; TRBD1 is a possible D gene (6 bases). The CDR3 loop spans 13 amino acids. Germline lookup yields CDR1 SNHLY and CDR2 FYNNEI. V was cut by 8 bases and J by 4 bases, with 12 bases left in between. The CDR3 nucleotides read TGTGCCAGCGGATACGACAGGTACAATGAGCAGTTCTTC. This encodes CASGYDRYNEQFF.

This sequence joins TRBV4-3 and TRBJ2-1; no firm D call. V lost 0 bases to trimming and J lost 3 bases, with 9 bases between them. The CDR3 spans 15 residues. CDR1 is LGHNA and CDR2 is YSLEER in the germline V gene. In DNA, the CDR3 is TGCGCCAGCAGCCAAGATAATAGTTACTACAATGAGCAGTTCTTC. Protein sequence: CASSQDNSYYNEQFF.

The chain employs TRBV27 and TRBJ1-1, with D perhaps matching TRBD1 (5 bases). Germline V lookup: CDR1 MNHEY, CDR2 SMNVEV (reference sequence). This CDR3 has 15 residues. V was cut by 6 bases and J by 4 bases, with 18 bases left in between. The CDR3, as DNA: TGTGCCAGCAGGTCCTGGGCCGGGGGGGGCACTGAAGCTTTCTTT. It codes for CASRSWAGGGTEAFF.